This TCR beta chain was recovered during a study of blood T cell repertoires in COVID-19. About the study: The analysed material was cDNA or gDNA that came from T cells, B-cell-depleted T cells, or PBMCs.

V lost 10 bases to trimming and J lost 1 base, with 13 bases between them. The CDR3 is 13 amino acids. Germline lookup yields CDR1 SNHLY and CDR2 FYNNEI. In the source study's methods: Quantification of nucleated cells was approximated via reference gene primer amplification. Libraries were prepared by immunoSEQ multiplex PCR; TCRdb keeps only in-frame clonotypes and omits some of them. D and trimming were read from the DNA, whereas the V and J calls and clone size are those reported in that table. The sample consists of around 23,000 clones, about 89% of them appearing once. By share of the sample, this clone is medium-sized.

The chain is built from TRBV2 and TRBJ1-1; the D gene is possibly TRBD1 (5 bases). Sequencing was carried out using peripheral blood. The sequence was obtained from a man aged 65 to 85 with active COVID-19. The CDR3 protein is CATRRATNTEAFF. CDR3 DNA: TGTGCCACCCGCAGGGCAACGAACACTGAAGCTTTCTTT. The full variable domain, its missing parts supplied by reference TRBV2 and TRBJ1-1, is EPEVTQTPSHQVTQMGQEVILRCVPISNHLYFYWYRQILGQKVEFLVSFYNNEISEKSEIFDDQFSVERPDGSNFTLKIRSTKLEDSAMYFCATRRATNTEAFFGQGTRLTVV.